This T cell receptor (beta chain) derives from a study of T cell changes during pregnancy in multiple sclerosis. Sequenced by immunoSEQ multiplex PCR; TCRdb stores in-frame clones only, minus some. The table records 65,000 to 95,000 clones, around nine tenths of them present only once. The V segment lost 4 bases and the J segment 4 bases; nucleotides outside the gene matches: 2. Germline V gene sequence: CDR1 SGHRS, CDR2 YFSETQ. This CDR3 has 14 residues. The source of this sequence is a female donor with multiple sclerosis, enrolled in a pregnancy study. This specimen consisted of peripheral blood, obtained before pregnancy. V gene TRBV5-1 combines with J gene TRBJ1-4; 9 nucleotides agree with TRBD1. CDR3 in DNA: TGCGCCAGCAGCCGGGACAGGGTTAATGAAAAACTGTTTTTT. Encoded protein: CASSRDRVNEKLFF.